These 25 T cell receptor beta chains share one sample of origin, sequenced in a study of shared T cell receptors in the human thymus. Using immunoSEQ multiplex PCR, the repertoire was profiled, and TCRdb retains in-frame clones only, with some absent. This sample has hundreds of thousands of clones, with 70% to 90% found just once. These data were also reused for a study on human thymus T cells.

The sample consisted of thymocytes. The receptors originated from a boy less than two years old with a congenital heart defect.

The genes are TRBV6-1 and TRBJ2-7, with 9 bases aligning to TRBD2. After removal of 6 bases from V and 2 bases from J, the junction contained 8 bases not matched to a gene. CDR1 and CDR2 from the germline V gene are MNHNS and SASEGT. This CDR3 is built from 15 residues. This CDR3 reads CASRGSGRTTYEQYF. The CDR3 DNA is TGTGCCAGCAGAGGGAGCGGGAGGACAACCTACGAGCAGTACTTC.

The gene calls are TRBV2 and TRBJ2-2, with D perhaps matching TRBD1 (5 bases). This CDR3 region has 13 residues. In germline, CDR1 is SNHLY, CDR2 FYNNEI. V was pared by 7 bases and J by 1 base, with 7 bases between. CDR3 bases: TGTGCCAGCACGGACAAGAACACCGGGGAGCTGTTTTTT. It encodes CASTDKNTGELFF.

This chain uses TRBV14 with TRBJ2-7, with no clear D. Germline values: CDR1 SGHDN, CDR2 FVKESK. CDR3 length: 12 residues. The V end lost 0 bases, the J end lost 5 bases, and 5 bases lay between the germline ends. The CDR3 sequence: CASSQDHNEQYF. As DNA, the CDR3 is TGTGCCAGCAGCCAAGATCACAACGAGCAGTACTTC.

This clone appeared a few times. This chain joins TRBV4-1 and TRBJ1-6; the D gene is possibly TRBD1 (6 bases). CDR3 length: 15 amino acids. V was clipped by 7 bases and J by 8 bases, with 18 bases between them. Germline V lookup: CDR1 MGHRA, CDR2 YSYEKL. As DNA, the CDR3 is TGCGCCAGCACCCCAGGGGCCAAGGACCATTCACCCCTCCACTTT. It yields the protein CASTPGAKDHSPLHF.

This chain joins TRBV27 and TRBJ2-2; TRBD2 matches at 12 bases. Germline V gene data show CDR1 as MNHEY and CDR2 as SMNVEV (reference sequence). The CDR3 extends over 18 amino acids. With 2 bases clipped from V and 5 bases from J, the junction kept 9 bases outside the gene matches. The CDR3 loop reads CASSLETSGRSGTGELFF. DNA for the CDR3: TGTGCCAGCAGTTTAGAGACTAGCGGGAGATCGGGGACCGGGGAGCTGTTTTTT.

Remarks on this clone: The identical CDR3 is also encoded by other nucleotide sequences in the sample. The chain uses TRBV27 and TRBJ1-5; the D is unclear. The CDR3 runs to 13 residues. Trimming removed 2 bases from V and 4 bases from J, with 6 bases in between. Germline loops: CDR1 MNHEY, CDR2 SMNVEV (reference sequence). CDR3 in amino acids: CASSLQVNQPQHF. In DNA form, the CDR3 reads TGTGCCAGCAGTTTACAGGTAAATCAGCCCCAGCATTTT.

The rearrangement uses TRBV9 and TRBJ2-2; weak D call: TRBD2 (5 bases). Trimming left V 4 bases short and J 3 bases short, with 19 bases between. The CDR3 consists of 17 residues. CDR1 and CDR2 (germline): SGDLS, YYNGEE. In DNA, the CDR3 is TGTGCCAGCAGCCCTCCCCCTAGCAACGTCGACACCGGGGAGCTGTTTTTT. It is translated as CASSPPPSNVDTGELFF.

The V and J genes are TRBV5-4 and TRBJ1-2, with 8 bases that match TRBD1. Germline CDR1 and CDR2: SGHNT and YYREEE (reference sequence). The CDR3 covers 15 residues. V shed 0 bases and J 2 bases; nucleotides not matched to a gene: 3. CDR3 loop: CASSLGQGKNYGYTF. The CDR3 bases are TGTGCCAGCAGCTTGGGACAGGGGAAGAACTATGGCTACACCTTC.

This clone was counted once. This chain links TRBV5-7 with TRBJ1-1, with 9 bases that match TRBD1. TRBV5-7 is identified as an open reading frame with a role that is uncertain. J was trimmed by 6 bases and V by 1 base; bases with no gene match: 7. The CDR3 spans 15 residues. This CDR3 is CASSLMGQGSPEAFF. For the CDR3, the DNA is TGTGCCAGCAGCTTGATGGGACAGGGATCGCCTGAAGCTTTCTTT.

The gene calls are TRBV27 and TRBJ2-1; 7 nucleotides line up with TRBD1. This CDR3 spans 15 amino acids. Germline CDR1 MNHEY, CDR2 SMNVEV (reference sequence). Trimming removed 6 bases from V and 7 bases from J; junction bases left unmatched: 12. DNA of the CDR3: TGTGCCAGCAGCTCACCATCAGGGGGTAGGAATGAGCAGTTCTTC. Protein product: CASSSPSGGRNEQFF.

This rearrangement joins TRBV5-6 to TRBJ1-3, with D perhaps TRBD1 (5 bases). The CDR3 totals 15 residues. Germline V CDR1 and CDR2: SGHDT, YYEEEE. Trimming pared 4 bases from V and 0 bases from J, leaving 11 bases between. This CDR3 is CASSRGHNSGNTIYF. The CDR3 DNA follows: TGTGCCAGCAGCAGAGGACACAACTCTGGAAACACCATATATTTT. The full variable domain, rest sourced from reference TRBV5-6 and TRBJ1-3, is DAGVTQSPTHLIKTRGQQVTLRCSPKSGHDTVSWYQQALGQGPQFIFQYYEEEERQRGNFPDRFSGHQFPNYSSELNVNALLLGDSALYLCASSRGHNSGNTIYFGEGSWLTVV.

The chain recombines TRBV7-8 with TRBJ1-6, with a weak D call TRBD1 (6 bases). Germline V gene sequence: CDR1 SGHVS, CDR2 FQNEAQ. The CDR3 is 15 residues long. V lost 4 bases and J 8 bases, leaving 15 bases between the germline ends. DNA of the CDR3: TGTGCCAGCAGCTCACCGGGACAAAGGGATTCACCCCTCCACTTT. It yields the protein CASSSPGQRDSPLHF.

The chain carries TRBV6-6 and TRBJ1-1, with D perhaps TRBD1 (6 bases). With 0 bases removed from V and 6 bases from J, the gap between germline ends came to 14 bases. CDR1 is MNHNY and CDR2 is SVGAGI in the germline V gene (reference sequence). This CDR3 is built from 15 residues. The CDR3 DNA is TGTGCCAGCAGTTACTCTACAGGGCGCCCCGCTGAAGCTTTCTTT. It encodes CASSYSTGRPAEAFF.

The chain recombines TRBV30 with TRBJ2-1; 10 bases align to TRBD2. This CDR3 is built from 15 residues. Germline V gives CDR1 GTSNPN, CDR2 SVGIG (reference sequence). Trimming at V came to 0 bases and at J to 9 bases, leaving 8 bases not matched to a gene. The CDR3 bases are TGTGCCTGGAGTGTCCGTCTAGCGGGGGAGAGTGAGCAGTTCTTC. This translates into CAWSVRLAGESEQFF.

This clone was seen a few times. The CDR3 reads CASSQVGQSPRSYNEQFF. DNA for the CDR3: TGCGCCAGCAGCCAGGTAGGACAGTCTCCTCGGTCCTACAATGAGCAGTTCTTC. The rearrangement uses TRBV4-1 and TRBJ2-1; possibly TRBD1 for D (6 bases). Germline V lookup: CDR1 MGHRA, CDR2 YSYEKL. This CDR3 has 18 amino acids. V lost 3 bases and J lost 1, with 19 bases in between.

The rearrangement uses TRBV14 and TRBJ1-1; D is unclear. Deletions cut 0 bases from V and 7 bases from J, with 15 bases between. The CDR3 sequence is 15 residues long. Per germline, CDR1 SGHDN and CDR2 FVKESK. The CDR3 DNA is TGTGCCAGCAGCCAAGATTTGGCAGGTGCGGGTGAAGCTTTCTTT. Protein product: CASSQDLAGAGEAFF.

The V gene is TRBV10-3, the J gene TRBJ2-2; D might be TRBD2 (6 bases). V gave up 6 bases and J gave up 5 bases, with 22 bases separating them. Germline V gene data show CDR1 as ENHRY and CDR2 as SYGVKD. The CDR3 is made up of 17 amino acids. CDR3 coding DNA: TGTGCCATCAGCGTGTATCCCCCGGGAGATTATACCGGGGAGCTGTTTTTT. It specifies CAISVYPPGDYTGELFF.

V and J are TRBV6-5 and TRBJ2-7; perhaps TRBD1 as D (6 bases). Germline CDR1 and CDR2: MNHEY and SVGAGI. There are 15 residues in the CDR3. The V gene lost 4 bases and the J gene lost 5 bases, with 18 bases spanning the gap. The CDR3 is CASSSPRQAGHEQYF. CDR3 nucleotides: TGTGCCAGCAGTTCCCCAAGACAGGCTGGACACGAGCAGTACTTC.

The rearrangement links TRBV11-2 to TRBJ1-6; unclear D gene. The germline gives CDR1 SGHAT, CDR2 FQNNGV. Trimming pared 8 bases from V and 0 bases from J, leaving 17 bases between. The CDR3 runs to 17 residues. CDR3 protein: CASGRFRLPSYNSPLHF. In DNA, the CDR3 is TGTGCCAGCGGCCGATTCAGGCTTCCCTCCTATAATTCACCCCTCCACTTT.

A note on this clone: Other nucleotide sequences in the sample specify the same CDR3. V gene TRBV6-5 combines with J gene TRBJ2-7; maybe TRBD2 (5 bases). V lost 10 bases, J lost 7 bases, and 17 bases lay in between. This CDR3 region has 12 residues. The V gene's germline CDR1 is MNHEY and CDR2 SVGAGI. The CDR3 loop reads CATRTRVMEQYF. The CDR3 coding sequence is TGTGCCACCAGGACTCGGGTTATGGAGCAGTACTTC.

This clone has a handful of counts. This chain joins TRBV4-3 and TRBJ1-1, with D maybe TRBD1 (5 bases). Trimming removed 4 bases from V and 3 bases from J, with 12 bases in between. CDR3 length: 14 amino acids. The germline CDR1 and CDR2 sequences are LGHNA and YSLEER. CDR3 amino acids: CASSPIQGDTEAFF. The CDR3 DNA reads as TGCGCCAGCAGCCCAATCCAGGGCGACACTGAAGCTTTCTTT.

This chain joins TRBV6-5 and TRBJ1-1; the match to TRBD1 covers 7 bases. CDR3 length: 14 amino acids. With V trimmed by 6 bases and J by 5 bases, 9 bases remained unmatched. From germline, CDR1 is MNHEY and CDR2 SVGAGI. The CDR3 spells CASSQPGQLTEAFF. The DNA for the CDR3 is TGTGCCAGCAGCCAGCCGGGACAGCTTACTGAAGCTTTCTTT.

V and J are TRBV6-1 and TRBJ1-2; the D gene is possibly TRBD1 (6 bases). Per the germline V gene, CDR1 is MNHNS and CDR2 is SASEGT. The CDR3 runs to 12 residues. Trimming pared 6 bases from V and 7 bases from J, leaving 12 bases between. CDR3 sequence reads: CASSAGASGYTF. CDR3 bases: TGTGCCAGCAGCGCAGGGGCGAGTGGCTACACCTTC.

The gene calls are TRBV6-1 and TRBJ1-5; 9 bases are a match to TRBD1. V lost 8 bases to trimming and J lost 2 bases; unmatched junction nucleotides: 7. The CDR3 runs to 15 residues. Germline V gives CDR1 MNHNS, CDR2 SASEGT. DNA for the CDR3: TGTGCCAGCTGGACAGGGGTGGCGGGCAATCAGCCCCAGCATTTT. Amino acid sequence: CASWTGVAGNQPQHF.

This CDR3 reads CASSLTGGAANYGYTF. The CDR3 DNA follows: TGCGCCAGCAGCTTGACCGGGGGGGCAGCCAACTATGGCTACACCTTC. This chain links TRBV5-1 with TRBJ1-2, with D tentatively TRBD1 (6 bases). V was trimmed by 1 base and J by 2 bases, leaving 15 bases between them. The length of the CDR3 is 16 residues. CDR1 SGHRS and CDR2 YFSETQ come from the germline V gene. Based on the CDR3 plus reference TRBV5-1 and TRBJ1-2, the full variable domain is KAGVTQTPRYLIKTRGQQVTLSCSPISGHRSVSWYQQTPGQGLQFLFEYFSETQRNKGNFPGRFSGRQFSNSRSEMNVSTLELGDSALYLCASSLTGGAANYGYTFGSGTRLTVV.